Each of the 27 T cell receptor beta chains below was sequenced from the same sample in a study of T cell clonotyping in hematopoietic cell transplantation. Profiled with immunoSEQ multiplex PCR; TCRdb holds only in-frame clones, not every one. The sample carries about 16,000 clones, approximately 60% recorded once. The sample here was PBMCs, taken 30 days after allogeneic stem cell transplant. These receptors all stem from a male patient aged 50 to 59 who had an allogeneic stem cell transplant from an unrelated donor, so T cells may come from the graft donor. Some clones in this sample may be carry-over from other donors' samples.

This clone was counted between two and nine times. This chain links TRBV4-3 with TRBJ2-3; D is possibly TRBD2 (7 bases). CDR1 LGHNA and CDR2 YSLEER come from the germline V gene. This CDR3 is 16 amino acids long. The V and J ends lost 0 bases and 3 bases respectively, with 13 bases between them. The CDR3 nucleotides are TGCGCCAGCAGCCAAGATTCGGGGGGCGTAACAGATACGCAGTATTTT. Translation: CASSQDSGGVTDTQYF.

This clone was counted between two and nine times. The chain joins TRBV4-2 to TRBJ2-2, with D maybe TRBD1 (6 bases). Trimming cost V 0 bases and J 2 bases, with 7 bases left between them. Germline V CDR1 and CDR2: LGHNA, YNFKEQ. The CDR3 runs 15 residues. CDR3 nucleotide sequence: TGTGCCAGCAGCCAAGAACAGGGTAACACCGGGGAGCTGTTTTTT. Protein product: CASSQEQGNTGELFF.

This clone was recorded once. V is TRBV30 and J is TRBJ2-5, with D tentatively TRBD1 or TRBD2 (6 bases each). Trimming pared 0 bases from V and 4 bases from J, leaving 15 bases between. This CDR3 contains 15 residues. Germline V gene sequence: CDR1 GTSNPN, CDR2 SVGIG (reference sequence). The CDR3 DNA is TGTGCCTGGAGTGTACGTTCGGGGGCACGAGAGACCCAGTACTTC. The encoded protein is CAWSVRSGARETQYF.

The rearrangement uses TRBV29-1 and TRBJ1-1; 11 bases match TRBD1. V shed 6 bases and J 4 bases; nucleotides not matched to a gene: 4. Per the germline V gene, CDR1 is SQVTM and CDR2 is ANQGSEA. There are 13 residues in the CDR3. As DNA, the CDR3 is TGCAGCGTCCGGACAGGGGGCCGCACTGAAGCTTTCTTT. Translation: CSVRTGGRTEAFF.

V usage is TRBV7-8 and J usage is TRBJ1-2; no reliable D call. Trimming pared 0 bases from V and 4 bases from J, leaving 15 bases between. Germline values: CDR1 SGHVS, CDR2 FQNEAQ. The CDR3 consists of 16 residues. The CDR3 DNA follows: TGTGCCAGCAGCTTAGCGGCTGGCAACTTACCCTATGGCTACACCTTC. Protein sequence: CASSLAAGNLPYGYTF.

The chain carries TRBV14 and TRBJ2-4, with TRBD2 identical over 9 bases. Germline CDR1 and CDR2: SGHDN and FVKESK. V lost 1 base and J lost 3; bases outside the gene matches: 10. This CDR3 has 18 residues. CDR3 DNA: TGTGCCAGCAGCCAAGGGCGCGGGAGGGCCCTAGGCAAAAACATTCAGTACTTC. Translating gives CASSQGRGRALGKNIQYF.

The genes are TRBV29-1 and TRBJ1-2; TRBD1 might be the D (6 bases). The CDR3 sequence is 13 residues long. The germline V gene encodes CDR1 SQVTM and CDR2 ANQGSEA. V gave up 4 bases and J gave up 7 bases, with 16 bases separating them. The chain's CDR3 is CSVGFGEGGGYTF. CDR3 sequence (DNA): TGCAGCGTTGGTTTCGGGGAAGGGGGTGGCTACACCTTC.

The chain links TRBV7-9 to TRBJ2-5; no clear D gene. V lost 3 bases, J lost 4 bases, and 18 bases lay in between. CDR3 length equals 16 residues. Per germline, CDR1 SEHNR and CDR2 FQNEAQ (reference sequence). CDR3 region: CASSFRSGMIAETQYF. The CDR3 DNA follows: TGTGCCAGCAGCTTTAGGTCCGGTATGATAGCAGAGACCCAGTACTTC.

The chain couples TRBV29-1 to TRBJ2-4, with D perhaps TRBD2 (5 bases). CDR1 is SQVTM and CDR2 is ANQGSEA in the germline V gene. CDR3 length equals 14 residues. The ends were cut back, 2 bases at V and 0 bases at J, with 8 bases in the middle. The CDR3 DNA follows: TGCAGCGTTGAACACGGGGTAGCCAAAAACATTCAGTACTTC. Translation: CSVEHGVAKNIQYF.

This chain links TRBV29-1 with TRBJ2-4, with 7 bases identical to TRBD1. This CDR3 region has 14 residues. Germline-derived CDR1 and CDR2 are SQVTM and ANQGSEA. With 6 bases clipped from V and 6 bases from J, the junction kept 11 bases outside the gene matches. The CDR3 DNA follows: TGCAGCGTCGGAACCGGGACAGAGGGAAACATTCAGTACTTC. Encoded protein: CSVGTGTEGNIQYF. Full variable domain (remainder filled in from reference TRBV29-1 and TRBJ2-4): SAVISQKPSRDICQRGTSLTIQCQVDSQVTMMFWYRQQPGQSLTLIATANQGSEATYESGFVIDKFPISRPNLTFSTLTVSNMSPEDSSIYLCSVGTGTEGNIQYFGAGTRLSVL.

V is TRBV6-6 and J is TRBJ1-3; no clear D gene. Germline CDR1 is MNHNY and CDR2 is SVGAGI (reference sequence). CDR3 length equals 16 residues. Trimming cost V 0 bases and J 2 bases, with 11 bases left between them. For the CDR3, the DNA is TGTGCCAGCAGTTACTCCGCCGAGACGACTGGAAACACCATATATTTT. As protein: CASSYSAETTGNTIYF.

This clone was detected a few times. The CDR3 nucleotides are TGTGCCAGCAGCTTAGATCCTGGAAATGGCTACACCTTC. Translation gives CASSLDPGNGYTF. The chain has TRBV7-9 and TRBJ1-2; D is unclear. CDR3 length: 13 residues. Germline lookup yields CDR1 SEHNR and CDR2 FQNEAQ (reference sequence). Trimming took off 1 base at V and 6 bases at J, with 9 bases between the two ends.

The chain has TRBV29-1 and TRBJ2-7, with a tentative D call TRBD1 (6 bases). V lost 7 bases, J lost 6 bases, and 16 bases lay in between. Looked up from germline, CDR1 is SQVTM and CDR2 is ANQGSEA. The CDR3 is made up of 12 amino acids. CDR3 amino acids: CSATRDTSEQYF. CDR3 in DNA: TGCAGCGCGACCCGGGACACTAGCGAGCAGTACTTC.

This clone was seen more than once but under ten times. Other DNA sequences in this specimen translate into the identical CDR3. The rearrangement joins TRBV6-5 to TRBJ1-1, with unresolved D. Trimming stripped 2 bases from V and 1 base from J, with 2 bases between. CDR3 length equals 12 residues. Germline lookup yields CDR1 MNHEY and CDR2 SVGAGI. DNA of the CDR3: TGTGCCAGCAGTTACCCGAACACTGAAGCTTTCTTT. This translates into CASSYPNTEAFF.

This clone came up a few times. The rearrangement joins TRBV7-3 to TRBJ1-6; 7 bases are a match to TRBD1. Trimming cost V 5 bases and J 7 bases; bases outside gene matches: 5. The CDR3 has 14 residues. CDR1 and CDR2 from the germline V gene are SGHTA and FQGTGA. CDR3 sequence reads: CASSQGTENSPLHF. CDR3 DNA sequence: TGTGCCAGCAGCCAGGGGACAGAGAATTCACCCCTCCACTTT.

The V call is TRBV10-3, the J call TRBJ1-5, with D possibly being TRBD1 (5 bases). Trimming stripped 6 bases from V and 5 bases from J, with 11 bases between. Germline lookup yields CDR1 ENHRY and CDR2 SYGVKD. The CDR3 consists of 13 residues. The CDR3 spells CAIRGEGHQPQHF. The CDR3 DNA sequence: TGTGCCATCAGGGGGGAGGGGCATCAGCCCCAGCATTTT.

The J gene is TRBJ1-6, the V gene TRBV27; 10 bases are shared with TRBD1. This CDR3 is 15 amino acids long. The germline gives CDR1 MNHEY, CDR2 SMNVEV (reference sequence). Germline trimming cut 2 bases from V and 10 bases from J; bases unmatched to any gene: 5. DNA for the CDR3: TGTGCCAGCAGTTTACGGGACAGGGGAGGATCACCCCTCCACTTT. It translates to CASSLRDRGGSPLHF.

The chain links TRBV28 to TRBJ1-2; 10 bases line up with TRBD1. Germline V gives CDR1 MDHEN, CDR2 SYDVKM. The length of the CDR3 is 15 residues. The junction had 6 bases not matched to a gene; V was cut back by 6 bases and J by 2 bases. The CDR3 nucleotides are TGTGCCAGCAGCCCCGGGACAGGGGCCAACTATGGCTACACCTTC. Translating it yields CASSPGTGANYGYTF.

This clone was observed a handful of times. The genes are TRBV6-6 and TRBJ1-4, with D possibly being TRBD1 (5 bases). The CDR3 is 15 residues long. Germline values: CDR1 MNHNY, CDR2 SVGAGI (reference sequence). The V end was cut by 5 bases, the J end by 2 bases, with 12 bases between. CDR3 DNA sequence: TGTGCCAGCAGTCTTCGACAGTTTACTAATGAAAAACTGTTTTTT. It yields the protein CASSLRQFTNEKLFF.

The chain uses TRBV6-4 and TRBJ1-2; no clear D. This CDR3 has 13 residues. Between the trimmed V and J ends, which lost 6 bases and 4 bases, there was a span of 12 bases. The germline V gene encodes CDR1 MRHNA and CDR2 SNTAGT. CDR3 protein: CASRGAGPYGYTF. Written as DNA, the CDR3 is TGTGCCAGCAGGGGAGCAGGCCCCTATGGCTACACCTTC.

About this clone: One end of the junction does not line up with germline, which may come from a read error. The V gene is TRBV6-5, the J gene TRBJ1-4; the D gene is possibly TRBD1 (6 bases). The CDR3 runs 14 residues. The germline gives CDR1 MNHEY, CDR2 SVGAGI. The CDR3 DNA reads TGTGCCAGCAGTCGATTTGACAGGAATGAAAAGCTGTTTTTT. This gives the protein CASSRFDRNEKLFF.

By frequency in the sample, this clone is medium-sized (0.01 to 0.1%). The chain couples TRBV30 to TRBJ2-7; D call uncertain. Per germline, CDR1 GTSNPN and CDR2 SVGIG (reference sequence). The CDR3 sequence is 13 residues long. The V and J ends lost 8 bases and 0 bases respectively, with 14 bases between them. The CDR3 nucleotides are TGTGCCGCGGACGGTGAGCTCTCCTACGAGCAGTACTTC. It specifies CAADGELSYEQYF.

The V and J genes are TRBV6-5 and TRBJ1-2; D might be TRBD1 (6 bases). Trimming took off 0 bases at V and 8 bases at J, with 10 bases between the two ends. This CDR3 has 13 amino acids. In germline, CDR1 is MNHEY, CDR2 SVGAGI. CDR3 nucleotides: TGTGCCAGCAGTTACTCATGGGGGCGCGGCTACACCTTC. Translating gives CASSYSWGRGYTF.

The chain has TRBV30 and TRBJ1-5; possibly TRBD1 for D (5 bases). V shed 2 bases and J shed 1 base, with 9 bases lying between them. Germline V gene sequence: CDR1 GTSNPN, CDR2 SVGIG (reference sequence). This CDR3 region has 14 residues. CDR3 sequence: CAWSRGVSNQPQHF. DNA of the CDR3: TGTGCCTGGAGTAGGGGAGTGAGCAATCAGCCCCAGCATTTT.

This chain connects TRBV30 to TRBJ1-2, with D possibly TRBD1 on 6 matching bases. Germline V gives CDR1 GTSNPN, CDR2 SVGIG (reference sequence). This CDR3 region has 12 residues. The ends were cut back, 2 bases at V and 8 bases at J, with 12 bases in the middle. The DNA of the CDR3 is TGTGCCTGGAGTCGACAGGCCGGGGGCTACACCTTC. This encodes CAWSRQAGGYTF.

This clone was seen once. The chain combines TRBV27 with TRBJ1-2, with TRBD1 matching 8 bases. Germline CDR1 reads MNHEY; CDR2 reads SMNVEV (reference sequence). The CDR3 consists of 11 residues. Germline trimming cut 6 bases from V and 8 bases from J; bases unmatched to any gene: 2. CDR3 amino acids: CASRDRAGYTF. The DNA of the CDR3 is TGTGCCAGCAGGGACAGGGCCGGCTACACCTTC.

This clone showed up just a few times. The chain recombines TRBV2 with TRBJ1-6; D possibly corresponds to TRBD1 (5 bases). V was pared by 2 bases and J by 6 bases, with 11 bases between. This CDR3 has 15 residues. CDR1 and CDR2 (germline): SNHLY, FYNNEI. The DNA of the CDR3 is TGTGCCAGCAGTGAACGTAGTGGGGCTAATTCACCCCTCCACTTT. Its protein is CASSERSGANSPLHF.